These 14 T cell receptor beta chains share one sample of origin, sequenced in a study of OX40 agonist ivuxolimab in advanced cancers. Sequencing used immunoSEQ multiplex PCR; TCRdb keeps in-frame clones, though not all of them. The data contain approximately 58,000 clones, around 79% of them singletons. Sequenced material: CD4+ or CD8+ T cells sorted from blood, taken in a trial of the OX40 agonist ivuxolimab. Receptors were obtained from an adult with an advanced solid tumor such as melanoma, head and neck, liver or kidney cancer.

The V call is TRBV7-3, the J call TRBJ2-2; 9 positions agree with TRBD2. CDR1 SGHTA and CDR2 FQGTGA come from the germline V gene. The length of the CDR3 is 15 residues. Trimming at V came to 6 bases and at J to 2 bases, leaving 4 bases not matched to a gene. The CDR3 DNA is TGTGCCAGCAGTCGGACTAGCGAAAACACCGGGGAGCTGTTTTTT. Protein sequence: CASSRTSENTGELFF.

The V call is TRBV28, the J call TRBJ1-2, with no clear D. V was shortened by 2 bases and J by 4 bases, with 17 bases between the two germline ends. The CDR3 extends over 16 amino acids. CDR1 MDHEN and CDR2 SYDVKM come from the germline V gene. The CDR3 protein is CASSLGNPQRSYGYTF. In DNA form, the CDR3 reads TGTGCCAGCAGTTTAGGGAATCCACAAAGATCCTATGGCTACACCTTC.

V and J are TRBV7-2 and TRBJ2-7; D gene ambiguous. Between the trimmed V and J ends, which lost 1 base and 3 bases, there was a span of 10 bases. CDR1 is SGHTA and CDR2 is FQGNSA in the germline V gene. This CDR3 comprises 14 residues. The CDR3 DNA follows: TGTGCCAGCAGCTTAGGTTACCTAGTCTACGAGCAGTACTTC. The encoded protein is CASSLGYLVYEQYF.

A remark on this clone: This specimen includes other DNA sequences encoding the same CDR3. This chain links TRBV5-4 with TRBJ2-7, with D perhaps matching TRBD1 (6 bases). Germline V gives CDR1 SGHNT, CDR2 YYREEE (reference sequence). V lost 4 bases and J lost 5, with 13 bases in between. The CDR3 loop spans 13 amino acids. In nucleotides, the CDR3 is TGTGCCAGCAGCCTCGACAGGCTAGACGAGCAGTACTTC. This codes for CASSLDRLDEQYF.

The chain uses TRBV15 and TRBJ1-6; 8 positions agree with TRBD1. V gave up 4 bases and J gave up 8 bases; unmatched junction bases: 13. From germline, CDR1 is LNHNV and CDR2 YYDKDF (reference sequence). The CDR3 sequence is 17 residues long. CDR3 region: CATSKGADRGWYSPLHF. CDR3 bases: TGTGCCACCAGCAAAGGGGCCGACAGGGGTTGGTATTCACCCCTCCACTTT.

The chain recombines TRBV27 with TRBJ2-1, with 9 bases matching TRBD2. Germline V gene lookup returns CDR1 MNHEY and CDR2 SMNVEV (reference sequence). There are 19 residues in the CDR3. V dropped 0 bases and J dropped 5; count of bases not matched to a gene: 14. The CDR3 reads CASSLSGLAGLLPHNEQFF. CDR3 in DNA: TGTGCCAGCAGTTTATCCGGCCTAGCGGGGTTACTCCCGCACAATGAGCAGTTCTTC.

V usage is TRBV6-1 and J usage is TRBJ2-2; D not certain. This CDR3 contains 14 residues. CDR1 is MNHNS and CDR2 is SASEGT in the germline V gene. Trimming removed 2 bases from V and 5 bases from J, with 9 bases in between. The CDR3 DNA reads TGTGCCAGCAGTGAAACGGTGAGGACCGGGGAGCTGTTTTTT. Translating gives CASSETVRTGELFF.

The gene calls are TRBV18 and TRBJ2-7, with D possibly being TRBD1 (6 bases). Germline loops: CDR1 KGHSH, CDR2 LQKENI. The V end lost 2 bases, the J end lost 6 bases, and 11 bases lay between the germline ends. There are 13 residues in the CDR3. This CDR3 is CASSPGSGAEQYF. CDR3 DNA: TGTGCCAGCTCACCAGGTTCAGGGGCCGAGCAGTACTTC.

The sample holds many counts of this clone. The junction and the germline gene differ at one end; a read error may be behind it. V and J are TRBV11-3 and TRBJ2-7, with 11 bases fitting TRBD2. This CDR3 is built from 13 residues. CDR1 is SGHNT and CDR2 is YENEEA in the germline V gene. In DNA, the CDR3 is TGTGCCAGCAGCGGGACTAGCGGACTCCCAGGGAACTTC. It specifies CASSGTSGLPGNF. Combining the CDR3 with reference TRBV11-3 and TRBJ2-7 gives the whole variable domain EAGVVQSPRYKIIEKKQPVAFWCNPISGHNTLYWYLQNLGQGPELLIRYENEEAVDDSQLPKDRFSAERLKGVDSTLKIQPAELGDSAVYLCASSGTSGLPGNFGPGTRLTVT.

The rearrangement links TRBV7-9 to TRBJ2-7; 9 bases align to TRBD2. The CDR3 totals 19 residues. V trimming: 1 base; J trimming: 0 bases; junction bases outside the gene matches: 13. Germline CDR1 is SEHNR and CDR2 is FQNEAQ (reference sequence). CDR3 DNA sequence: TGTGCCAGCAGCTTAGATATCCAGTTGTCTAGCGGGATCTCCTACGAGCAGTACTTC. Translating it yields CASSLDIQLSSGISYEQYF. The full variable domain, rest sourced from reference TRBV7-9 and TRBJ2-7, is DTGVSQNPRHKITKRGQNVTFRCDPISEHNRLYWYRQTLGQGPEFLTYFQNEAQLEKSRLLSDRFSAERPKGSFSTLEIQRTEQGDSAMYLCASSLDIQLSSGISYEQYFGPGTRLTVT.

V gene TRBV29-1 combines with J gene TRBJ2-4; possible D gene TRBD2, 5 bases. Germline assignment: CDR1 SQVTM and CDR2 ANQGSEA. The V gene lost 7 bases and the J gene lost 2 bases, with 12 bases spanning the gap. The CDR3 loop spans 13 amino acids. Here the CDR3 reads CSADEGTKNIQYF. Written as DNA, the CDR3 is TGCAGCGCCGACGAGGGAACCAAAAACATTCAGTACTTC.

This chain links TRBV11-3 with TRBJ2-1; 9 bases match TRBD1. The ends lost 4 bases at V and 0 bases at J; junction bases unmatched: 4. CDR1 is SGHNT and CDR2 is YENEEA in the germline V gene. The CDR3 length is 16 residues. This CDR3 is CASSSGTGSSYNEQFF. DNA for the CDR3: TGTGCCAGCAGCTCCGGGACAGGGAGCTCCTACAATGAGCAGTTCTTC.

The V gene is TRBV6-5, the J gene TRBJ1-1; D perhaps matches TRBD1 (6 bases). Germline CDR1 MNHEY, CDR2 SVGAGI. The CDR3 loop spans 15 amino acids. V was shortened by 7 bases and J by 1 base, with 16 bases between the two germline ends. The DNA of the CDR3 is TGTGCCAGCACAAACAGGGTATGGGGGAACACTGAAGCTTTCTTT. This codes for CASTNRVWGNTEAFF.

This clone was picked up a small number of times. The chain couples TRBV18 to TRBJ1-2, with 9 bases fitting TRBD1. CDR1 is KGHSH and CDR2 is LQKENI in the germline V gene. The CDR3 loop spans 16 amino acids. After removal of 3 bases from V and 4 bases from J, the junction contained 9 bases not matched to a gene. In nucleotides, the CDR3 is TGTGCCAGCTCACCGACACAGGGGGCCTCCTTCTATGGCTACACCTTC. Its translation: CASSPTQGASFYGYTF.